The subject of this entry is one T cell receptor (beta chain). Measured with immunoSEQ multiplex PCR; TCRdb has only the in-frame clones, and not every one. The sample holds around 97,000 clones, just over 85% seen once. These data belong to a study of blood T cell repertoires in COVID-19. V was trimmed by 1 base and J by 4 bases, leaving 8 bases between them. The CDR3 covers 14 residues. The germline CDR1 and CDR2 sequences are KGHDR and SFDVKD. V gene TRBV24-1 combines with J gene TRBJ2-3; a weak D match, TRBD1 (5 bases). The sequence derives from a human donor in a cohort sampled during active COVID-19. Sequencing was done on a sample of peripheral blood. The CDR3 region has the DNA TGTGCCACCAGTGATTTTCGCAGGGCAGATACGCAGTATTTT. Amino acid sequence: CATSDFRRADTQYF.